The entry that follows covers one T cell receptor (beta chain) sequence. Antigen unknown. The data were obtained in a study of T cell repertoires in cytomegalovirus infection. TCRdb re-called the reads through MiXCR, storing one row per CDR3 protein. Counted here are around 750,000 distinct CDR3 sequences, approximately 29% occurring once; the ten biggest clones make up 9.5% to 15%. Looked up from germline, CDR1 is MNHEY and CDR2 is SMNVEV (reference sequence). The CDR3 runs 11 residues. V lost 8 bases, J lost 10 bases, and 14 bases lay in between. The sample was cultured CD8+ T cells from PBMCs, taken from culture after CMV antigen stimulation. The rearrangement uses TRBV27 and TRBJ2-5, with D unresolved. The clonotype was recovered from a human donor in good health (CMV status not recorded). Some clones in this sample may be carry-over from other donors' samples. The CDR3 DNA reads TGTGCCAGCGGGCCTCTCAGAGGCCAGTACTTC. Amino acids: CASGPLRGQYF.